Sequencing of this T cell receptor beta chain was carried out in a study of T-cell memory formation after mild COVID-19. Each CDR3 protein gets one entry after TCRdb re-called the 5' RACE reads with MiXCR. The sample shows under 200,000 distinct CDR3 sequences, 11% of them seen only once. The length of the CDR3 is 12 residues. V was shortened by 3 bases and J by 2 bases, with 7 bases between the two germline ends. Per germline, CDR1 DFQATT and CDR2 SNEGSKA (reference sequence). This clonotype was found many times. The origin of this receptor is a young man who had mild COVID-19 (a few samples of this study predate the infection). Cell type and time point are not known. The sample taken for sequencing was PBMCs or a T cell subset sorted from them (not recorded which). This chain connects TRBV20-1 to TRBJ1-1; D is possibly TRBD1 (6 bases). The CDR3 loop is CSARTGNTEAFF. The CDR3 DNA is TGCAGTGCTAGGACAGGTAACACTGAAGCTTTCTTT.